The 15 T cell receptor beta chains given below trace back to one sample, sequenced in a study of T-cell reconstitution after alpha-beta-depleted transplantation in children. Unique molecular identifiers were incorporated during preparation of the TCRbeta library. One entry per CDR3 protein, called by TCRdb with MiXCR from the PCR reads. Among under 300,000 distinct CDR3 sequences, 9.7% were seen once, and the ten largest hold approximately 5%. The sequenced sample was PBMCs from the stem cell graft donor, obtained from the stem cell graft. The source is a human donor who donated a stem cell graft to a child with SCID.

The rearrangement joins TRBV7-9 to TRBJ1-5, with TRBD1 matching over 8 bases. V shed 3 bases, J shed 4 bases, and the junction held 5 bases outside the gene matches. CDR3 size: 15 residues. Germline loops: CDR1 SEHNR, CDR2 FQNEAQ (reference sequence). For the CDR3, the DNA is TGTGCCAGCAGCTTGGGGACAGGACAGAATCAGCCCCAGCATTTT. The encoded protein is CASSLGTGQNQPQHF.

This clonotype showed up many times. This chain uses TRBV6-5 with TRBJ2-5, with 10 bases fitting TRBD2. Germline V lookup: CDR1 MNHEY, CDR2 SVGAGI. After removal of 10 bases from V and 5 bases from J, the junction contained 4 bases not matched to a gene. The CDR3 sequence is 12 residues long. The CDR3 sequence is CATTLAGETQYF. In nucleotides, the CDR3 is TGTGCCACCACACTAGCGGGGGAGACCCAGTACTTC.

This clonotype was seen many times. The rearrangement joins TRBV18 to TRBJ1-1; 10 bases align to TRBD1. V lost 2 bases to trimming and J lost 8 bases; unmatched junction nucleotides: 5. The CDR3 runs to 14 residues. The germline CDR1 and CDR2 sequences are KGHSH and LQKENI. The CDR3, as DNA: TGTGCCAGCTCACCATCCTGGGACAGGGGAGAAGCTTTCTTT. Protein sequence: CASSPSWDRGEAFF.

This clonotype was seen ten or more times. The DNA for the CDR3 is TGTGCCAGCAGAAGGGGTAGACAAGAGACCCAGTACTTC. Translation gives CASRRGRQETQYF. J is TRBJ2-5 and V is TRBV27; a possible D gene is TRBD1 (5 bases). With 6 bases removed from V and 2 bases from J, the gap between germline ends came to 10 bases. Per germline, CDR1 MNHEY and CDR2 SMNVEV (reference sequence). The CDR3 totals 13 residues.

This clonotype has ten or more counts. The rearrangement uses TRBV28 and TRBJ1-2, with 7 bases that match TRBD1. The CDR3 sequence is 11 residues long. Germline V gene sequence: CDR1 MDHEN, CDR2 SYDVKM. V lost 4 bases and J lost 8; bases outside the gene matches: 1. The CDR3 DNA sequence: TGTGCCAGCAGTTCCAGGGGGGGCTACACCTTC. Residues: CASSSRGGYTF.

This clonotype was counted at least ten times. The chain has TRBV5-1 and TRBJ2-2; 7 bases fit TRBD1. Trimming at V came to 7 bases and at J to 1 base, leaving 7 bases not matched to a gene. The CDR3 covers 15 residues. Germline V gene data show CDR1 as SGHRS and CDR2 as YFSETQ. The CDR3 spells CASYPWTGNTGELFF. The CDR3, as DNA: TGCGCCAGCTACCCCTGGACAGGGAACACCGGGGAGCTGTTTTTT. Drawing the rest from reference TRBV5-1 and TRBJ2-2, the complete variable domain is KAGVTQTPRYLIKTRGQQVTLSCSPISGHRSVSWYQQTPGQGLQFLFEYFSETQRNKGNFPGRFSGRQFSNSRSEMNVSTLELGDSALYLCASYPWTGNTGELFFGEGSRLTVL.

The chain carries TRBV7-8 and TRBJ1-1, with no clear D. V lost 5 bases, J lost 1 base, and 11 bases lay in between. This CDR3 region has 14 residues. Germline V gives CDR1 SGHVS, CDR2 FQNEAQ. CDR3 sequence reads: CASSPTWGNTEAFF. The CDR3 region has the DNA TGTGCCAGCAGCCCAACCTGGGGGAACACTGAAGCTTTCTTT.

This clonotype was counted at least ten times. The chain is built from TRBV20-1 and TRBJ1-5, with D perhaps matching TRBD1 (5 bases). The germline V gene encodes CDR1 DFQATT and CDR2 SNEGSKA (reference sequence). V lost 0 bases and J lost 6, with 15 bases in between. There are 15 residues in the CDR3. The CDR3: CSARDLVGEVQPQHF. The CDR3 region has the DNA TGCAGTGCTAGAGATCTAGTAGGGGAGGTTCAGCCCCAGCATTTT.

This clonotype was counted ten times or more. The chain couples TRBV20-1 to TRBJ2-7; D is perhaps TRBD2 (6 bases). Per germline, CDR1 DFQATT and CDR2 SNEGSKA (reference sequence). The CDR3 runs 14 residues. Trimming cost V 0 bases and J 7 bases, with 16 bases left between them. CDR3 loop: CSARDTEARGEQYF. The CDR3 coding sequence is TGCAGTGCTAGAGATACGGAAGCCCGGGGGGAGCAGTACTTC.

This chain connects TRBV20-1 to TRBJ2-7, with TRBD1 matching over 7 bases. The CDR3 covers 13 residues. Germline lookup yields CDR1 DFQATT and CDR2 SNEGSKA (reference sequence). V lost 2 bases, J lost 3 bases, and 4 bases stayed unmatched. The CDR3 DNA reads TGCAGTGCTAGACGACAGGGATACTACGAGCAGTACTTC. Its translation is CSARRQGYYEQYF.

In this sample, this clonotype turned up many times. This sequence joins TRBV27 and TRBJ2-7, with no clear D. Germline loops: CDR1 MNHEY, CDR2 SMNVEV (reference sequence). Trimming stripped 2 bases from V and 5 bases from J, with 13 bases between. The CDR3 is 14 amino acids. Here the CDR3 reads CASSLRSPQNEQYF. In DNA form, the CDR3 reads TGTGCCAGCAGTTTACGGAGCCCTCAAAACGAGCAGTACTTC.

This clonotype was seen ten or more times. The V and J genes are TRBV12-3 or TRBV12-4 and TRBJ1-1; D is undetermined. The CDR3 contains 14 residues. Trimming cost V 2 bases and J 5 bases, with 12 bases left between them. The CDR3 DNA is TGTGCCAGCAGTTTAATCCGGCCCGGGACTGAAGCTTTCTTT. This encodes CASSLIRPGTEAFF.

This clonotype appeared many times. The rearrangement links TRBV3-1 to TRBJ2-1; either TRBD1 or TRBD2 may supply D (7 bases each). CDR3 length: 16 amino acids. V lost 5 bases to trimming and J lost 4 bases, with 18 bases between them. Germline-derived CDR1 and CDR2 are LGHDT and YNNKEL (reference sequence). The CDR3 bases are TGTGCCAGCAGCGACAGGGACTACCCTCCGTACAATGAGCAGTTCTTC. This sequence encodes CASSDRDYPPYNEQFF.

This clonotype was observed at least ten times. The gene calls are TRBV7-9 and TRBJ2-3; 7 bases map to TRBD1. Germline CDR1 SEHNR, CDR2 FQNEAQ (reference sequence). J gave up 6 bases and V 0 bases, and 9 bases lay outside the gene matches. The CDR3 contains 16 residues. The CDR3 bases are TGTGCCAGCAGCTTAGCCGCGACAGGGCTCGCCGATACGCAGTATTTT. It translates to CASSLAATGLADTQYF.

This clonotype was seen ten or more times. The V and J genes are TRBV5-4 and TRBJ1-1; D possibly corresponds to TRBD1 (5 bases). The V end was cut by 4 bases, the J end by 4 bases, with 11 bases between. Germline CDR1 is SGHNT and CDR2 is YYREEE (reference sequence). The CDR3 runs 13 residues. CDR3 amino acids: CASSPQRGTEAFF. For the CDR3, the DNA is TGTGCCAGCAGCCCCCAGAGGGGCACTGAAGCTTTCTTT. The full variable domain, its missing parts supplied by reference TRBV5-4 and TRBJ1-1, is ETGVTQSPTHLIKTRGQQVTLRCSSQSGHNTVSWYQQALGQGPQFIFQYYREEENGRGNFPPRFSGLQFPNYSSELNVNALELDDSALYLCASSPQRGTEAFFGQGTRLTVV.